The clone carrying this T cell receptor beta chain was seen repeatedly, ten times or more. Its antigen is undetermined. This entry is derived from a study of shared clonotypes between healthy human individuals. CDR3 size: 16 residues. Germline V gene data show CDR1 as MGHRA and CDR2 as YSYEKL. V was cut by 0 bases and J by 1 base, with 12 bases left in between. Sequencing was performed with immunoSEQ multiplex PCR; in TCRdb, only in-frame clones are kept and a portion is missing. The repertoire consists of 950,000 to 1,100,000 clones, with 75% to 85% occurring once and the leading ten covering 0.55% to 0.7%. General study results and limits: A generally larger estimated richness was seen in naive subsets than in memory subsets.

The rearrangement links TRBV4-1 to TRBJ1-1, with D uncertain. The source of this sequence is a man aged 18 to 30 in good health. Some clones in this sample may be carry-over from other donors' samples. The sequencing input was memory CD4+ T cells from PBMCs. Subset given: CD45RA-negative fraction. In DNA form, the CDR3 reads TGCGCCAGCAGCCAAGATCTCGGGGTCCCGAACACTGAAGCTTTCTTT. Its protein is CASSQDLGVPNTEAFF.